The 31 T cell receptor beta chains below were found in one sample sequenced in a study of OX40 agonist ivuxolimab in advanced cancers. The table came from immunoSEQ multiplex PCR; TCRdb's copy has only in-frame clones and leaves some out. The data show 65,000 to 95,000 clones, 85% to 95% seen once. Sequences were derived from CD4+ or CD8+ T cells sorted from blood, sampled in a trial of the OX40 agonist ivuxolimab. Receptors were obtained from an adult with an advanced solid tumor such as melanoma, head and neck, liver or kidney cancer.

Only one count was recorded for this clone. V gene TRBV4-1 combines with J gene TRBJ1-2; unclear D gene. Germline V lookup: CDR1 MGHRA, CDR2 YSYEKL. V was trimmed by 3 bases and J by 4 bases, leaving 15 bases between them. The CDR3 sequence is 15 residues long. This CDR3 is CASSQLGSEIYGYTF. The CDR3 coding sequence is TGCGCCAGCAGCCAGCTGGGATCAGAAATCTATGGCTACACCTTC.

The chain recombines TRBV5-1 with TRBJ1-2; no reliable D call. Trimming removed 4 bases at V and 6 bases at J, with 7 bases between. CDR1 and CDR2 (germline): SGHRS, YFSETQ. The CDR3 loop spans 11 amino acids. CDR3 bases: TGCGCCAGCAGCCCCCTGGATGGCTACACCTTC. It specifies CASSPLDGYTF. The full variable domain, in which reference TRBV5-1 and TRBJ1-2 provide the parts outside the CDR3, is KAGVTQTPRYLIKTRGQQVTLSCSPISGHRSVSWYQQTPGQGLQFLFEYFSETQRNKGNFPGRFSGRQFSNSRSEMNVSTLELGDSALYLCASSPLDGYTFGSGTRLTVV.

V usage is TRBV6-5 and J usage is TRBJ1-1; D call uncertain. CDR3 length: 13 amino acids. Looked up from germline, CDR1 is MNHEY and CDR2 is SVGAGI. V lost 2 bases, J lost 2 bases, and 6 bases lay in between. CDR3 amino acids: CASSYRGNTEAFF. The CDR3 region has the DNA TGTGCCAGCAGTTACCGCGGAAACACTGAAGCTTTCTTT.

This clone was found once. The CDR3 region is CASSLGGLAGMNEQFF. CDR3 in DNA: TGTGCCAGCAGCTTAGGGGGACTAGCGGGGATGAATGAGCAGTTCTTC. The chain links TRBV7-9 to TRBJ2-1; 13 bases align to TRBD2. Germline CDR1 SEHNR, CDR2 FQNEAQ (reference sequence). V dropped 1 base and J dropped 7; count of bases not matched to a gene: 4. The CDR3 extends over 16 amino acids.

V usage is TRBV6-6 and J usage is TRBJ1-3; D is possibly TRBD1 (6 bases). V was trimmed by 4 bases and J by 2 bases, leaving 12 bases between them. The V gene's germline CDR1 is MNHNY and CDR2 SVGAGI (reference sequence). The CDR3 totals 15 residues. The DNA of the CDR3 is TGTGCCAGCAGTTCTGAGGGGGGACCTGGAAACACCATATATTTT. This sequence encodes CASSSEGGPGNTIYF.

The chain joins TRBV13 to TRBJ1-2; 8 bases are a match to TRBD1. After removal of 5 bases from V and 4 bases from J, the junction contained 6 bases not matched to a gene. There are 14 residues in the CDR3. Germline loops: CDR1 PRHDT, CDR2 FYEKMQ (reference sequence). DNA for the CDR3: TGTGCCAGCAGCAATGGACAGGGTTTCTATGGCTACACCTTC. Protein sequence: CASSNGQGFYGYTF.

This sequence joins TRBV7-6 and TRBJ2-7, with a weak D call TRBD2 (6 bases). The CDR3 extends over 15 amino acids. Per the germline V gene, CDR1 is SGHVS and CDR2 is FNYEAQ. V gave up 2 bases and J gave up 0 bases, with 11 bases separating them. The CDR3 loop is CASSLYGGTSYEQYF. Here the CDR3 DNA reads TGTGCCAGCAGCTTATATGGAGGGACCTCCTACGAGCAGTACTTC.

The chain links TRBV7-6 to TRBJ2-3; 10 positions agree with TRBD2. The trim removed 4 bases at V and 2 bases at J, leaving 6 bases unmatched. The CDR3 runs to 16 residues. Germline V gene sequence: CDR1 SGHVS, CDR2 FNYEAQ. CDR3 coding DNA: TGTGCCAGCAGCTACAGGACTAGCGGAGTCACAGATACGCAGTATTTT. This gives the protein CASSYRTSGVTDTQYF.

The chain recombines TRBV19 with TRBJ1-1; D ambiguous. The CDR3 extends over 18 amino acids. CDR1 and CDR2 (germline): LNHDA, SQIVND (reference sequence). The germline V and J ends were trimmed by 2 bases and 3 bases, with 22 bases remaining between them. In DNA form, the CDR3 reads TGTGCCAGTAGTATATTAGAAGGCAGGCCCGCTTGGGACACTGAAGCTTTCTTT. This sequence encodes CASSILEGRPAWDTEAFF.

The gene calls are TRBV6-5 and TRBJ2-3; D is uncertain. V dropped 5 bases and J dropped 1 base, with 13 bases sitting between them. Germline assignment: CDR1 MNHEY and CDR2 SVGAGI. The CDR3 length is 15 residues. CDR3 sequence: CASSLVPLGTDTQYF. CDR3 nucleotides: TGTGCCAGCAGTCTCGTCCCTCTAGGCACAGATACGCAGTATTTT.

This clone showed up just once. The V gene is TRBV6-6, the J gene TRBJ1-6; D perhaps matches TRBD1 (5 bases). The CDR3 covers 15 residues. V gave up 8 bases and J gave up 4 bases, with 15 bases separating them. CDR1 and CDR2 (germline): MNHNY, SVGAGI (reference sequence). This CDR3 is CASRLGTEYNSPLHF. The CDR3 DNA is TGTGCCAGCCGCCTCGGGACGGAATATAATTCACCCCTCCACTTT.

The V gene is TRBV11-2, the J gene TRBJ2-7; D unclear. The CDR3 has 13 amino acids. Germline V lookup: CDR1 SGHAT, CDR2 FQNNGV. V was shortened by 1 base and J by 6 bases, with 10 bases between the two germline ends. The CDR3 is CASSLVLWAEQYF. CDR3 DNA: TGTGCCAGCAGCTTAGTGTTATGGGCCGAGCAGTACTTC.

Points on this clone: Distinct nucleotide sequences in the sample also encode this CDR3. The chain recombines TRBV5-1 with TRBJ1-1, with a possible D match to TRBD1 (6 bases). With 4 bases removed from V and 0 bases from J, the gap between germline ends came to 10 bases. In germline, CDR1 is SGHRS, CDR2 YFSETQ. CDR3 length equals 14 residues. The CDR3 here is CASSLTGLNTEAFF. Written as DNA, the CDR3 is TGCGCCAGCAGCCTAACAGGGTTGAACACTGAAGCTTTCTTT.

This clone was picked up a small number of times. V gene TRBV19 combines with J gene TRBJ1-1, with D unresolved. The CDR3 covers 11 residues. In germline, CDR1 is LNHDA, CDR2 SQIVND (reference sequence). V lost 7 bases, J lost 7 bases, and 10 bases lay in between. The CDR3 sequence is CASKLSDEAFF. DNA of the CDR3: TGTGCCAGTAAGCTCTCGGATGAAGCTTTCTTT.

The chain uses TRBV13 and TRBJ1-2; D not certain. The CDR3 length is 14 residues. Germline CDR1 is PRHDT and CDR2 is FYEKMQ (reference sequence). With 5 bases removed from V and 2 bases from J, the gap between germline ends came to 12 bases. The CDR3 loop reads CASSEKTSNYGYTF. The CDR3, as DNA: TGTGCCAGCAGCGAAAAGACCTCCAACTATGGCTACACCTTC.

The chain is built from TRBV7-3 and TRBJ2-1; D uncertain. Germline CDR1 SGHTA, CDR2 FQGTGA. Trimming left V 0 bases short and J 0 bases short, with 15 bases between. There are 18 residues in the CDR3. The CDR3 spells CASSLTGSGESSYNEQFF. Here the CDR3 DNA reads TGTGCCAGCAGCTTAACGGGGTCGGGCGAGAGCTCCTACAATGAGCAGTTCTTC.

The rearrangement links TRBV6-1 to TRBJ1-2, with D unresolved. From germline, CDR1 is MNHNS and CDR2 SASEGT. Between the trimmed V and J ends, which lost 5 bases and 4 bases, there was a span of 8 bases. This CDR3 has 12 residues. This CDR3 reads CASSSTLYGYTF. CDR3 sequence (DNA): TGTGCCAGCAGTAGCACTCTCTATGGCTACACCTTC.

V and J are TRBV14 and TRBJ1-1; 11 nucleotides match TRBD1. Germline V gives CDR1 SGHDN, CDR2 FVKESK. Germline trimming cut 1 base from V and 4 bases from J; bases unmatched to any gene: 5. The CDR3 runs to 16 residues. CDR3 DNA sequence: TGTGCCAGCAGCCAAGGGACAGGGGGCTATAGCACTGAAGCTTTCTTT. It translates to CASSQGTGGYSTEAFF.

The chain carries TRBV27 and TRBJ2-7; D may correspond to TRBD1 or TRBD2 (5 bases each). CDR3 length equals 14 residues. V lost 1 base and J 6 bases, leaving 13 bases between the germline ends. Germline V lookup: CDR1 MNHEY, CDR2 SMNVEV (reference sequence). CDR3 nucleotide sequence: TGTGCCAGCAGTTTATTTGGCAGTGGGGGCGAGCAGTACTTC. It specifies CASSLFGSGGEQYF.

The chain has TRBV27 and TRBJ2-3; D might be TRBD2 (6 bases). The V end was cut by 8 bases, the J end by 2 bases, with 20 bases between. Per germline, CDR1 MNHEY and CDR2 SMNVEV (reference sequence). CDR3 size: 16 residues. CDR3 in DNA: TGTGCCAGCCCCCAGGGTAGGGGAGGCAACACAGATACGCAGTATTTT. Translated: CASPQGRGGNTDTQYF.

The CDR3 is CASSPIGQAEQYF. CDR3 DNA sequence: TGTGCCAGCAGCCCTATAGGACAGGCCGAGCAGTACTTC. The V and J genes are TRBV7-9 and TRBJ2-7; 7 positions match TRBD1. This CDR3 contains 13 residues. After removal of 5 bases from V and 6 bases from J, the junction contained 7 bases not matched to a gene. The V gene's germline CDR1 is SEHNR and CDR2 FQNEAQ (reference sequence).

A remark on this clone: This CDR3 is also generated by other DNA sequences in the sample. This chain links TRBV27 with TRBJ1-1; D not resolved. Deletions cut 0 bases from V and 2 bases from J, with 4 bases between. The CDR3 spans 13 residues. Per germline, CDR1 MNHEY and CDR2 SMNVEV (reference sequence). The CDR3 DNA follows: TGTGCCAGCAGTTTATCGCCTAACACTGAAGCTTTCTTT. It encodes CASSLSPNTEAFF.

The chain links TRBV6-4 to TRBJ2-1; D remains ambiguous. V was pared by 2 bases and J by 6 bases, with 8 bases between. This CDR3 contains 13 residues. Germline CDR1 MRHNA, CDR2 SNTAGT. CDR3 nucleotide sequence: TGTGCCAGCAGTGACCGGTTGGGCAATGAGCAGTTCTTC. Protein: CASSDRLGNEQFF.

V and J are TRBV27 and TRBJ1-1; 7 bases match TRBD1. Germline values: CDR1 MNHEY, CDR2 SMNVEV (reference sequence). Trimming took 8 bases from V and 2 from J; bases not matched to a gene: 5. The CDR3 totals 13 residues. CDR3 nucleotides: TGTGCCAGCTCCGGGACAGCAAACACTGAAGCTTTCTTT. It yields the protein CASSGTANTEAFF.

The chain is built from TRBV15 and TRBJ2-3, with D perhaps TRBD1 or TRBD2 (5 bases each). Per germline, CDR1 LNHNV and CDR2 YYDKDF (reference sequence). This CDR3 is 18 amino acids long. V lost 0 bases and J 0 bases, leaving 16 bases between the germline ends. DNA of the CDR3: TGTGCCACCAGCAGAGATTCCAGGGCGGGTTACAGCACAGATACGCAGTATTTT. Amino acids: CATSRDSRAGYSTDTQYF.

The DNA of the CDR3 is TGCGCCAGCAGATCCGTGGGAAACCCGTATGGCTACACCTTC. This codes for CASRSVGNPYGYTF. The gene calls are TRBV5-1 and TRBJ1-2; D ambiguous. With 5 bases removed from V and 5 bases from J, the gap between germline ends came to 16 bases. From germline, CDR1 is SGHRS and CDR2 YFSETQ. The length of the CDR3 is 14 residues. Supplemented by reference TRBV5-1 and TRBJ1-2, the full variable domain reads KAGVTQTPRYLIKTRGQQVTLSCSPISGHRSVSWYQQTPGQGLQFLFEYFSETQRNKGNFPGRFSGRQFSNSRSEMNVSTLELGDSALYLCASRSVGNPYGYTFGSGTRLTVV.

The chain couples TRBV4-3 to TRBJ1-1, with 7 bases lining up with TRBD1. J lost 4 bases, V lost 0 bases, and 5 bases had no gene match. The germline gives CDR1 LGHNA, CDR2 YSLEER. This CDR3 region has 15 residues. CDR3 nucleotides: TGCGCCAGCAGCCAAGATTTGAAGGGGGCCACTGAAGCTTTCTTT. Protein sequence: CASSQDLKGATEAFF.

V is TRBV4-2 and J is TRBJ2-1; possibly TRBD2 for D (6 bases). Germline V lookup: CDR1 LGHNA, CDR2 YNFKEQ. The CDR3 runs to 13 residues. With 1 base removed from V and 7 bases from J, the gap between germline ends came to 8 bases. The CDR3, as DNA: TGTGCCAGCAGCCAAGGCGGGGCGAATGAGCAGTTCTTC. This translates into CASSQGGANEQFF.

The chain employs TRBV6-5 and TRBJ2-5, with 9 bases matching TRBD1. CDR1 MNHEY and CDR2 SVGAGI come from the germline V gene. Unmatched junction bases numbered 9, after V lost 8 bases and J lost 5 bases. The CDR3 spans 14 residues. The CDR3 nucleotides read TGTGCCAGCGGAGGGACAGGGAGATGGGAGACCCAGTACTTC. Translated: CASGGTGRWETQYF.

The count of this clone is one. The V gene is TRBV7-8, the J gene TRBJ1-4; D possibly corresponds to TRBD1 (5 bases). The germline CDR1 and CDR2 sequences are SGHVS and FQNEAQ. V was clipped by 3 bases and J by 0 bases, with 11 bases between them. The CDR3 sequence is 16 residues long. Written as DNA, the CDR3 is TGTGCCAGCAGCTTGGTCCAGGGCCCAACTAATGAAAAACTGTTTTTT. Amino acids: CASSLVQGPTNEKLFF.

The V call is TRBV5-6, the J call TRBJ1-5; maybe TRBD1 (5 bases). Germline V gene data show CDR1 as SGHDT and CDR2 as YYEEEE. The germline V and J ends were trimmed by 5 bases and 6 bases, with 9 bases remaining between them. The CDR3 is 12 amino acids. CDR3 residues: CASSRGGQPQHF. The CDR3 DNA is TGTGCCAGCAGTCGGGGGGGTCAGCCCCAGCATTTT. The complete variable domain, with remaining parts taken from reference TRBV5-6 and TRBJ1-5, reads DAGVTQSPTHLIKTRGQQVTLRCSPKSGHDTVSWYQQALGQGPQFIFQYYEEEERQRGNFPDRFSGHQFPNYSSELNVNALLLGDSALYLCASSRGGQPQHFGDGTRLSIL.